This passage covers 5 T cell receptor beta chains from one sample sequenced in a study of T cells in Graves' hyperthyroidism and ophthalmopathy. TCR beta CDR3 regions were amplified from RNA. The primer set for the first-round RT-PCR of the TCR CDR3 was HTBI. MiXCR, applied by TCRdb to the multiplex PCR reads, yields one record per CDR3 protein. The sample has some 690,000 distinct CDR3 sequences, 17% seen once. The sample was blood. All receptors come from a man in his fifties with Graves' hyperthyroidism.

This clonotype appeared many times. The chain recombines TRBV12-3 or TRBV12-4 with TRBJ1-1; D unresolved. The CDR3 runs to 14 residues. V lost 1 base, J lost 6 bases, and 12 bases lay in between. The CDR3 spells CASSLGAGGSEAFF. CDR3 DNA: TGTGCCAGCAGTTTAGGGGCGGGAGGGTCTGAAGCTTTCTTT.

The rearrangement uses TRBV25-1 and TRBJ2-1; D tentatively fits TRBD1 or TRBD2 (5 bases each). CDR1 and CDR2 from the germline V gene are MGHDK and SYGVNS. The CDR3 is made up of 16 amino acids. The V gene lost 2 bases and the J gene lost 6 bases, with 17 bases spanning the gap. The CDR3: CASSESRDGRANEQFF. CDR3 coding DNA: TGTGCCAGCAGTGAAAGTCGGGACGGGCGGGCCAATGAGCAGTTCTTC. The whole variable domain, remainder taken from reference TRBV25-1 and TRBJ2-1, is EADIYQTPRYLVIGTGKKITLECSQTMGHDKMYWYQQDPGMELHLIHYSYGVNSTEKGDLSSESTVSRIRTEHFPLTLESARPSHTSQYLCASSESRDGRANEQFFGPGTRLTVL.

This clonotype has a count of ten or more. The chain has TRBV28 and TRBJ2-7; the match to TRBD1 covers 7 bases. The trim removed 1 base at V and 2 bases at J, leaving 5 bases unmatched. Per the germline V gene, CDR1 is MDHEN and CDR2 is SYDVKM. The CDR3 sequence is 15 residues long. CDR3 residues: CASSLSAGTAYEQYF. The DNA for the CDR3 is TGTGCCAGCAGTTTATCGGCTGGGACAGCCTACGAGCAGTACTTC.

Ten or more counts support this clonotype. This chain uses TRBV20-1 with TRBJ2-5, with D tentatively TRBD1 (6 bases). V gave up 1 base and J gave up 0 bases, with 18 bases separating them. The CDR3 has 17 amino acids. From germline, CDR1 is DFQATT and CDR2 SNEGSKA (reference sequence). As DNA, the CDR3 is TGCAGTGCTAGAGTTTCCCAGCGGACAGTGTACCAAGAGACCCAGTACTTC. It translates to CSARVSQRTVYQETQYF.

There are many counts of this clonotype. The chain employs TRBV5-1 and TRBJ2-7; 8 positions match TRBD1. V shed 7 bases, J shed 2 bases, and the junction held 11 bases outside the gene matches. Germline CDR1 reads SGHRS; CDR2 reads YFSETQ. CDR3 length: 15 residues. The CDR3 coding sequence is TGCGCCAGCCTACGTGGACAGGGATTTACCTACGAGCAGTACTTC. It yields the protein CASLRGQGFTYEQYF.